This T cell receptor (beta chain) was sequenced in a study of a mutant IDH1 vaccine in newly diagnosed glioma. CDR1 is SGHRS, CDR2 YFSETQ, per germline. The trim removed 2 bases at V and 8 bases at J, leaving 4 bases unmatched. This CDR3 contains 15 residues. Comments on this clone: The target antigen is unknown.

Sample time point: week 47, end of study. Topical imiquimod was applied with each vaccine dose, which held 300 ug of mutant IDH1 20-mer peptide. TCRdb's table, derived via immunoSEQ multiplex PCR, lists solely in-frame clones and lacks some. This sample has over 30,000 clones, with around nine tenths found just once. This chain connects TRBV5-1 to TRBJ2-1; 13 bases fit TRBD2. The receptor was derived from a middle-aged woman with glioma. Here the sequenced sample was PBMCs, taken from a glioma patient whose treatment included an IDH1 peptide vaccine. The CDR3 sequence is CASSLLAGGIDEQFF. The CDR3 DNA sequence: TGCGCCAGCAGCTTACTAGCGGGAGGGATAGATGAGCAGTTCTTC.